The 18 T cell receptor beta chains reported below all come from one sample, sequenced in a study of shared clonotypes between healthy human individuals. Clones were sequenced by immunoSEQ multiplex PCR, and TCRdb holds only the in-frame ones, with some missing. This repertoire shows 2.3 million or so clones, over 90% found once; its top ten account for about 0.39%. Sample: naive CD4+ T cells from PBMCs. As to subset: CD45RA+ positively selected. These receptors originate from a man in his late teens or twenties in good health. Some clones in this sample may be carry-over from other donors' samples.

The table lists this clone with a few counts. This sequence joins TRBV2 and TRBJ1-1; no clear D gene. From germline, CDR1 is SNHLY and CDR2 FYNNEI. This CDR3 has 13 residues. Trimming took 5 bases from V and 4 from J, leaving 11 bases between them. CDR3 in amino acids: CASSSDKGTEAFF. The CDR3 DNA reads TGTGCCAGCAGTTCCGACAAGGGCACTGAAGCTTTCTTT.

The chain links TRBV19 to TRBJ2-7; 7 bases fit TRBD1. This CDR3 has 16 amino acids. Germline lookup yields CDR1 LNHDA and CDR2 SQIVND (reference sequence). V was clipped by 6 bases and J by 5 bases; unmatched bases: 16. CDR3 sequence: CASSSLDRAVFHEQYF. CDR3 in DNA: TGTGCCAGTAGCAGCTTAGACAGGGCTGTCTTCCACGAGCAGTACTTC.

The J gene is TRBJ1-5, the V gene TRBV28; D gene unclear. This CDR3 comprises 16 residues. With 5 bases removed from V and 0 bases from J, the gap between germline ends came to 14 bases. CDR1 and CDR2 from the germline V gene are MDHEN and SYDVKM. DNA for the CDR3: TGTGCCAGCAGTCCCCACGGACGTAATAGCAATCAGCCCCAGCATTTT. Translated, it gives CASSPHGRNSNQPQHF.

The chain carries TRBV27 and TRBJ1-5, with TRBD1 as a possible D gene (5 bases). The V end was cut by 3 bases, the J end by 10 bases, with 16 bases between. CDR3 length equals 14 residues. In germline, CDR1 is MNHEY, CDR2 SMNVEV (reference sequence). The CDR3 loop is CASSFRGLPSPQHF. The DNA of the CDR3 is TGTGCCAGCAGTTTTCGGGGCCTACCAAGTCCCCAGCATTTT.

As concerns this clone: The same CDR3 can be traced to other DNA sequences in this sample. This sequence joins TRBV9 and TRBJ2-5; the match to TRBD2 covers 10 bases. J lost 3 bases, V lost 2 bases, and 4 bases had no gene match. From germline, CDR1 is SGDLS and CDR2 YYNGEE. The CDR3 sequence is 15 residues long. The CDR3, as DNA: TGTGCCAGCAGCGTCCTCGGGACTAGCGAAGAGACCCAGTACTTC. Residues: CASSVLGTSEETQYF.

Note on this clone: The junction and the germline gene differ at one end; a read error may be behind it. The rearrangement uses TRBV6-6 and TRBJ2-5; 7 bases agree with TRBD2. Germline V CDR1 and CDR2: MNHNY, SVGAGI (reference sequence). This CDR3 has 13 amino acids. The CDR3 here is CASSSPSGESQYF. For the CDR3, the DNA is TGTGCCAGCAGTTCGCCTAGCGGAGAGTCCCAGTACTTC.

The rearrangement uses TRBV6-6 and TRBJ1-1; D might be TRBD1 (6 bases). The CDR3 extends over 16 amino acids. CDR1 MNHNY and CDR2 SVGAGI come from the germline V gene (reference sequence). The V end lost 2 bases, the J end lost 1 base, and 14 bases lay between the germline ends. The CDR3 DNA reads TGTGCCAGCAGTTACCCGTGGGACACAAAGAACACTGAAGCTTTCTTT. Its translation: CASSYPWDTKNTEAFF.

The genes are TRBV28 and TRBJ1-5; 8 bases map to TRBD1. V shed 7 bases, J shed 3 bases, and the junction held 2 bases outside the gene matches. CDR3 length equals 13 residues. CDR1 and CDR2 (germline): MDHEN, SYDVKM. For the CDR3, the DNA is TGTGCCAGCATGGACAGGGCCAATCAGCCCCAGCATTTT. Translating it yields CASMDRANQPQHF.

This chain links TRBV7-2 with TRBJ2-1; TRBD1 is a possible D gene (6 bases). This CDR3 is 13 amino acids long. The ends were cut back, 5 bases at V and 10 bases at J, with 15 bases in the middle. Looked up from germline, CDR1 is SGHTA and CDR2 is FQGNSA. CDR3 sequence reads: CASSLNREEEQFF. Written as DNA, the CDR3 is TGTGCCAGCAGCCTAAACAGGGAAGAAGAGCAGTTCTTC.

The chain is built from TRBV28 and TRBJ2-2; 11 bases are shared with TRBD2. V was clipped by 7 bases and J by 2 bases; unmatched bases: 6. Looked up from germline, CDR1 is MDHEN and CDR2 is SYDVKM. The CDR3 has 16 amino acids. This chain's CDR3 is CASKGLAADNTGELFF. For the CDR3, the DNA is TGTGCCAGCAAGGGACTAGCGGCCGACAACACCGGGGAGCTGTTTTTT.

This chain uses TRBV5-1 with TRBJ2-3, with unresolved D. Trimming left V 4 bases short and J 1 base short, with 10 bases between. This CDR3 region has 14 residues. The germline V gene has CDR1 SGHRS and CDR2 YFSETQ. The CDR3 here is CASSPTGRTDTQYF. In DNA form, the CDR3 reads TGCGCCAGCAGCCCCACCGGACGCACAGATACGCAGTATTTT.

This sequence joins TRBV28 and TRBJ1-1; D perhaps matches TRBD1 (5 bases). There are 16 residues in the CDR3. Trimming took off 3 bases at V and 6 bases at J, with 20 bases between the two ends. The germline gives CDR1 MDHEN, CDR2 SYDVKM. As DNA, the CDR3 is TGTGCCAGCAGTTTGGCAGTCTGGGGGGGAAGGGCTGAAGCTTTCTTT. Translation gives CASSLAVWGGRAEAFF. The complete variable domain, with remaining parts taken from reference TRBV28 and TRBJ1-1, reads DVKVTQSSRYLVKRTGEKVFLECVQDMDHENMFWYRQDPGLGLRLIYFSYDVKMKEKGDIPEGYSVSREKKERFSLILESASTNQTSMYLCASSLAVWGGRAEAFFGQGTRLTVV.

Remarks on this clone: At one of its ends the junction is not consistent with the germline gene, which may arise from a read error. The rearrangement joins TRBV11-2 to TRBJ2-3; 12 bases are shared with TRBD2. CDR3 length: 14 residues. Germline V lookup: CDR1 SGHAT, CDR2 FQNNGV. The CDR3 DNA reads TGTGTCAGCAGCTCTAGCGGGAGGGCGGATACGCAGTATTTT. As protein: CVSSSSGRADTQYF.

The chain has TRBV7-2 and TRBJ1-1, with D hard to call. Germline assignment: CDR1 SGHTA and CDR2 FQGNSA. The V gene lost 5 bases and the J gene lost 4 bases, with 8 bases spanning the gap. CDR3 length equals 12 residues. In DNA form, the CDR3 reads TGTGCCAGCAGCAATGGGGTCACTGAAGCTTTCTTT. Translation gives CASSNGVTEAFF.

As regards this clone: The identical CDR3 is also encoded by other nucleotide sequences in the sample. The chain combines TRBV7-2 with TRBJ2-7, with TRBD2 matching over 9 bases. V trimming: 6 bases; J trimming: 6 bases; junction bases outside the gene matches: 6. Germline CDR1 SGHTA, CDR2 FQGNSA. The CDR3 runs 13 residues. In DNA, the CDR3 is TGTGCCAGCAGTTCTACTAGCGGGCCCGAGCAGTACTTC. Translating it yields CASSSTSGPEQYF.

This clone appeared a single time. The chain carries TRBV27 and TRBJ2-1, with TRBD1 identical over 9 bases. The CDR3 extends over 15 amino acids. Trimming cost V 5 bases and J 6 bases; bases outside gene matches: 8. Germline V gene sequence: CDR1 MNHEY, CDR2 SMNVEV (reference sequence). In nucleotides, the CDR3 is TGTGCCAGCAGTCCATACCGGGACAGGGTCAATGAGCAGTTCTTC. Translated, it gives CASSPYRDRVNEQFF.

J is TRBJ1-2 and V is TRBV5-8; 9 bases align to TRBD1. The CDR3 spans 14 residues. The germline CDR1 and CDR2 sequences are SGHTS and YDEGEE. V lost 6 bases and J lost 4; bases outside the gene matches: 7. The CDR3 bases are TGTGCCAGCACTGAAGGACAGGGGTCCTATGGCTACACCTTC. Translating it yields CASTEGQGSYGYTF.

The chain is built from TRBV4-3 and TRBJ1-2; D not certain. V was clipped by 0 bases and J by 5 bases, with 10 bases between them. Per the germline V gene, CDR1 is LGHNA and CDR2 is YSLEER. The CDR3 extends over 14 amino acids. In DNA form, the CDR3 reads TGCGCCAGCAGCCAAGATCCCGGGGTTTATGGCTACACCTTC. This gives the protein CASSQDPGVYGYTF.